The 15 T cell receptor beta chains presented below share a single source sample, sequenced in a study of shared clonotypes between healthy human individuals (dated by TCRdb to about 2020). CD8 naive samples consisted of CD45RO-negative cells that were positively selected for CCR7, yielding a CD45RA+CCR7+ population without TemRA cells. The library was prepared using the immunoSEQ multiplex PCR assay. Entries here come from immuneACCESS through TCRdb and include only in-frame sequences with V and J called. Some clones fail to appear in such tables; in the studies checked, an unresolved V gene covers under half of the shortfall, and the cause of the remainder is unknown. This sample is represented by about 2,100,000 clones; roughly 91% of them were singletons. The ten most abundant clones make up roughly 1.8% of the sample. Input material: naive CD8+ T cells from PBMCs. The cell subset or site label, read with the paper, signifies: CD45RA+CCR7+. These receptors came from a man between 18 and 35 years old in good health. Some clones in this sample may be carry-over from other donors' samples.

The J gene is TRBJ2-1, the V gene TRBV30, with D uncertain. CDR3 length equals 14 residues. V was cut by 0 bases and J by 0 bases, with 6 bases left in between. Germline assignment: CDR1 GTSNPN and CDR2 SVGIG (reference sequence). The CDR3 region is CAWSVGNSYNEQFF. The CDR3 nucleotides are TGTGCCTGGAGTGTGGGGAACTCCTACAATGAGCAGTTCTTC.

This clone was seen a handful of times. The DNA is left out, because the CDR3 cannot be placed on it with certainty; the CDR3 is given as TCRdb lists it. J is TRBJ2-2 and V is TRBV9. Germline V lookup: CDR1 SGDLS, CDR2 YYNGEE. 13 amino acids form the CDR3, both terminal residues included. CDR3 sequence reads: CASSVANGNDVFF.

The chain links TRBV7-9 to TRBJ1-3; D might be TRBD1 (6 bases). The germline V gene encodes CDR1 SEHNR and CDR2 FQNEAQ (reference sequence). Between the trimmed V and J ends, which lost 1 base and 4 bases, there was a span of 11 bases. The CDR3 length is 15 residues. This CDR3 reads CASSLVAGAGNTIYF. The CDR3 nucleotides read TGTGCCAGCAGCTTAGTGGCAGGGGCAGGAAACACCATATATTTT.

This clone came up a few times. The V and J genes are TRBV2 and TRBJ1-3; 7 positions agree with TRBD1. The germline V gene encodes CDR1 SNHLY and CDR2 FYNNEI. This CDR3 is built from 14 residues. V lost 6 bases and J lost 1; bases outside the gene matches: 3. CDR3 sequence: CASSEDRSGNTIYF. In DNA form, the CDR3 reads TGTGCCAGCAGCGAGGACAGGTCTGGAAACACCATATATTTT.

The genes are TRBV4-1 and TRBJ2-1; D perhaps matches TRBD2 (5 bases). The CDR3 is 15 amino acids. The germline CDR1 and CDR2 sequences are MGHRA and YSYEKL. Trimming stripped 0 bases from V and 4 bases from J, with 10 bases between. This CDR3 is CASSQDLAVYNEQFF. DNA of the CDR3: TGCGCCAGCAGCCAAGATCTAGCAGTTTACAATGAGCAGTTCTTC.

This chain joins TRBV9 and TRBJ1-1; no reliable D call. This CDR3 spans 14 amino acids. Germline V lookup: CDR1 SGDLS, CDR2 YYNGEE. The V end lost 4 bases, the J end lost 1 base, and 11 bases lay between the germline ends. The CDR3 DNA reads as TGTGCCAGCAGCCCCCGGACCTCGAACACTGAAGCTTTCTTT. This translates into CASSPRTSNTEAFF.

V usage is TRBV10-3 and J usage is TRBJ2-1; 10 positions agree with TRBD2. The germline gives CDR1 ENHRY, CDR2 SYGVKD. Trimming at V came to 2 bases and at J to 9 bases, leaving 10 bases not matched to a gene. This CDR3 region has 16 residues. CDR3 amino acids: CAISEAAGGGVGEQFF. The CDR3 nucleotides read TGTGCCATCAGTGAGGCAGCGGGAGGGGGGGTCGGTGAGCAGTTCTTC.

The J gene is TRBJ2-7, the V gene TRBV27; a possible D gene is TRBD2 (6 bases). Germline assignment: CDR1 MNHEY and CDR2 SMNVEV (reference sequence). V lost 3 bases, J lost 2 bases, and 11 bases lay in between. This CDR3 comprises 14 residues. In DNA form, the CDR3 reads TGTGCCAGCAGTTTTGGCGGGACCGCCTACGAGCAGTACTTC. The encoded protein is CASSFGGTAYEQYF.

On this clone itself: The same CDR3 can be traced to other DNA sequences in this sample. This sequence joins TRBV19 and TRBJ1-3; D is unresolved. Trimming stripped 6 bases from V and 4 bases from J, with 7 bases between. Germline values: CDR1 LNHDA, CDR2 SQIVND (reference sequence). CDR3 size: 12 residues. The CDR3 reads CASSPEGNTIYF. For the CDR3, the DNA is TGTGCCAGTAGCCCGGAAGGAAACACCATATATTTT.

This rearrangement joins TRBV6-6 to TRBJ2-2; 7 positions agree with TRBD2. V lost 10 bases, J lost 6 bases, and 14 bases stayed unmatched. This CDR3 is built from 15 residues. Germline lookup yields CDR1 MNHNY and CDR2 SVGAGI (reference sequence). CDR3 region: CATRGVRADSGELFF. CDR3 bases: TGTGCCACCCGGGGGGTCAGGGCAGATTCCGGGGAGCTGTTTTTT.

The chain recombines TRBV19 with TRBJ1-1, with D uncertain. Germline loops: CDR1 LNHDA, CDR2 SQIVND (reference sequence). The germline V and J ends were trimmed by 5 bases and 1 base, with 11 bases remaining between them. CDR3 length: 14 residues. CDR3 amino acids: CASSSRHQNTEAFF. As DNA, the CDR3 is TGTGCCAGTAGTTCGCGACACCAGAACACTGAAGCTTTCTTT. The full variable domain, with the rest looked up from reference TRBV19 and TRBJ1-1, is DGGITQSPKYLFRKEGQNVTLSCEQNLNHDAMYWYRQDPGQGLRLIYYSQIVNDFQKGDIAEGYSVSREKKESFPLTVTSAQKNPTAFYLCASSSRHQNTEAFFGQGTRLTVV.

This chain joins TRBV7-2 and TRBJ1-5; a weak D match, TRBD1 (5 bases). The ends were cut back, 5 bases at V and 3 bases at J, with 17 bases in the middle. This CDR3 region has 16 residues. CDR1 and CDR2 from the germline V gene are SGHTA and FQGNSA. CDR3 sequence reads: CASSPDPTDPNQPQHF. Here the CDR3 DNA reads TGTGCCAGCAGCCCAGACCCGACAGACCCCAATCAGCCCCAGCATTTT.

The chain joins TRBV5-3 to TRBJ2-7, with D perhaps TRBD2 (7 bases). TRBV5-3 qualifies as an ORF whose function is uncertain. V lost 4 bases and J 5 bases, leaving 16 bases between the germline ends. CDR3 size: 14 residues. CDR3 loop: CARSPLGGRNEQYF. CDR3 nucleotides: TGTGCCAGAAGCCCGCTCGGGGGGCGGAACGAGCAGTACTTC.

The V and J genes are TRBV28 and TRBJ2-7, with 12 positions matching TRBD2. The CDR3 is 16 residues long. After removal of 6 bases from V and 4 bases from J, the junction contained 10 bases not matched to a gene. Looked up from germline, CDR1 is MDHEN and CDR2 is SYDVKM. The CDR3 DNA reads as TGTGCCAGCAGATTAAGGACTAGCGGGATGTCATACGAGCAGTACTTC. Protein: CASRLRTSGMSYEQYF.

This rearrangement joins TRBV6-1 to TRBJ1-1; D gene ambiguous. Trimming left V 9 bases short and J 1 base short, with 6 bases between. From germline, CDR1 is MNHNS and CDR2 SASEGT. The CDR3 contains 11 residues. Here the CDR3 DNA reads TGTGCCAGTCAGTGGAACACTGAAGCTTTCTTT. Translating gives CASQWNTEAFF.